This T cell receptor (beta chain) emerged from a study of blood T cell repertoires in COVID-19 (dated by TCRdb to 2019 to 2021). A note on the overall study: Collaborator samples came from the United States, Italy and Spain and covered acute and convalescent phases of COVID-19. Nearly every sample came with metadata listing a de-identified subject ID, COVID-19 status, age in years and sex. The dataset comprised deeply sampled blood TCRbeta repertoires from subjects exposed to, actively infected with, or recovered from COVID-19. Where HLA class I and class II types were available, the types were taken from metadata supplied by the sample provider, not from assay-based typing. Samples were obtained from the ongoing ImmuneRACE study (first 160 participants) and from 1,254 subjects provided by 6 global collaborators. The repertoires were released in a freely available public database meant as a resource for research on the immune response to SARS-CoV-2. The material from the prospective study consisted of cDNA or gDNA derived from T cells, B-cell-depleted T cells, or PBMCs.

One collaborating source in Seattle enrolled patients while the patients were actively infected and followed the patients over time throughout the course of disease. The collaborating institutions used their own protocols to collect whole blood in K2EDTA tubes. For TCRbeta analysis, collaborators shipped samples in one of three forms: frozen whole blood, isolated PBMCs, or DNA extracted from either of those sample types. Broader findings and caveats from the paper: How much clinical and demographic metadata was included differed by source and by participant, and the metadata was provided uncurated.

The immunoSEQ Assay, a bias-controlled multiplex PCR, was used to amplify TCRbeta CDR3 regions from genomic DNA. In the source study's methods: The number of nucleated cells in each sample was estimated from the amplification of reference gene primers within the assay. To quantify the absolute abundance of each unique TCRbeta CDR3 rearrangement, sequence reads were collapsed and filtered. Productive Simpson clonality was computed per sample as the square root of Simpson's diversity index over productive rearrangements. TCRdb took over this immuneACCESS table, retaining in-frame rearrangements with V and J assigned. Such tables are incomplete; in checked studies, under half of the missing clones stem from an unresolved V gene, and the remainder is unexplained. V and J calls and clone size come straight from that table; D and trimming were deduced from the DNA. Counted in this sample were about 62,000 clones; 80% to 90% of them appeared once. The ten biggest clones cover about 18% of the sample.

Trimming at the junction amounts to 5 bases on V and 7 bases on J, and the germline ends lie 17 bases apart. The CDR3 has 13 amino acids, counting the end cysteine and phenylalanine. CDR3 DNA only is kept here, 39 bases in frame from base 1. CDR1 GTSNPN and CDR2 SVGIG are derived from the germline V gene (reference sequence). To note about this clone: The antigen it binds to is not known. No base qualities exist here, and no much larger clone lies one base off it.

The source is a woman aged 60 to 75 with COVID-19, enrolled during active disease. Sequencing was carried out using peripheral blood. The rearranged segments are TRBV30 and TRBJ1-2, with no D gene named confidently. The CDR3 region reads CAWVNLLGSGYTF. In nucleotide form, the sequence is TGTGCCTGGGTGAACCTCCTGGGGAGTGGCTACACCTTC.